One TCR beta chain is described in this entry. The CDR3 has 14 amino acids. CDR1 and CDR2 from the germline V gene are SNHLY and FYNNEI. Trimming shortened V by 6 bases and J by 7 bases, and 15 bases separated the two germline ends. Clones were read by immunoSEQ multiplex PCR, and TCRdb kept only the in-frame ones, dropping some. The data show 1,400,000 or so clones, approximately 98.5% seen once. This specimen comes from a study of shared clonotypes between healthy human individuals. The V gene is TRBV2, the J gene TRBJ2-2, with a weak D call TRBD1 (6 bases). The sample was naive CD4+ T cells sorted from blood. Regarding subset: CD45RA+ positively selected. This TCR was sampled from a man aged 25 to 45 in good health. CDR3 sequence reads: CASSRHQGFGELFF. CDR3 nucleotide sequence: TGTGCCAGCAGCAGACACCAGGGGTTCGGGGAGCTGTTTTTT.